The clone carrying this T cell receptor (beta chain) was found a few times. The antigen is undetermined. The data were taken from a study of shared clonotypes between healthy human individuals. TCRdb keeps only in-frame clones here, not all; method: immunoSEQ multiplex PCR. Of 850,000 to 1,200,000 clones listed, under 80% were seen once; the top ten hold approximately 1.5%. Findings and caveats of the study: Clonotype sharing across four donors was observed for about 4.8% of naive CD4 clonotypes.

Deletions cut 6 bases from V and 4 bases from J, with 9 bases between. Germline V gene sequence: CDR1 MDHEN, CDR2 SYDVKM. The CDR3 extends over 12 amino acids. Donation came from healthy HIV-negative adults that had no recent acute infections or vaccinations. This receptor was identified in a man in his late teens or twenties in good health. This chain uses TRBV28 with TRBJ1-1; tentatively, D is TRBD1 (5 bases). Specimen: memory CD4+ T cells sorted from blood. Subset: CD45RA-negative fraction. CDR3 sequence (DNA): TGTGCCAGCAGCCTGGGGACCACTGAAGCTTTCTTT. Residues: CASSLGTTEAFF.